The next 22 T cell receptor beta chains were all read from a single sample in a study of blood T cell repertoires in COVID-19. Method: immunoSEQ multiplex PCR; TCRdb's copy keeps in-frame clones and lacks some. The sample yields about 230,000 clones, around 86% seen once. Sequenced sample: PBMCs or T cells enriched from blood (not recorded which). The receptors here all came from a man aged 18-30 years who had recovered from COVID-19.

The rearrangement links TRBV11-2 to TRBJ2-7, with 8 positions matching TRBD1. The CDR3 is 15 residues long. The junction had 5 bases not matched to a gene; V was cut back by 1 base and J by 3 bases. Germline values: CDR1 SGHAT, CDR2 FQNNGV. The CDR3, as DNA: TGTGCCAGCAGCTTAGGAGGACAGGGTTACTACGAGCAGTACTTC. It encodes CASSLGGQGYYEQYF.

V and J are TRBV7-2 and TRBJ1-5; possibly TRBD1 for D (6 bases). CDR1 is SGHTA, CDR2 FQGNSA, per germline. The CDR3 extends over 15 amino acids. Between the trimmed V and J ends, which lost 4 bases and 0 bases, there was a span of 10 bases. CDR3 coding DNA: TGTGCCAGCAGCTGGGGGGGCAGTAGCAATCAGCCCCAGCATTTT. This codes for CASSWGGSSNQPQHF.

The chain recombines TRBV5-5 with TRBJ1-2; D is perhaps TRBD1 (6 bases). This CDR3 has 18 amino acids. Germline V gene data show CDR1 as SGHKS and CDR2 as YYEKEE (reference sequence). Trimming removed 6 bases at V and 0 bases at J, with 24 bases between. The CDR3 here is CASTRLTDSLTPNYGYTF. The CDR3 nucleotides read TGTGCCAGCACCCGCTTGACGGACAGCTTAACTCCTAACTATGGCTACACCTTC. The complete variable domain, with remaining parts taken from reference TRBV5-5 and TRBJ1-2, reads DAGVTQSPTHLIKTRGQQVTLRCSPISGHKSVSWYQQVLGQGPQFIFQYYEKEERGRGNFPDRFSARQFPNYSSELNVNALLLGDSALYLCASTRLTDSLTPNYGYTFGSGTRLTVV.

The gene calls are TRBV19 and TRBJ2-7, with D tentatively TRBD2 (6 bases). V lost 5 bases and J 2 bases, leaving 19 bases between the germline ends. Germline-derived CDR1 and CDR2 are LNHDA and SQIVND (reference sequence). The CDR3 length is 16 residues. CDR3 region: CASSPPEGAGTYEQYF. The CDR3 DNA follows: TGTGCCAGTAGTCCGCCTGAAGGAGCGGGCACCTACGAGCAGTACTTC.

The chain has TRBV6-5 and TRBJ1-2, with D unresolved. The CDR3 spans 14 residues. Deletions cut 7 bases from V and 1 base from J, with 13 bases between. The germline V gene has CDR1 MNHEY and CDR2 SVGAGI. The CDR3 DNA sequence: TGTGCCAGCACGGTCACTAGGGATAACTATGGCTACACCTTC. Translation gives CASTVTRDNYGYTF.

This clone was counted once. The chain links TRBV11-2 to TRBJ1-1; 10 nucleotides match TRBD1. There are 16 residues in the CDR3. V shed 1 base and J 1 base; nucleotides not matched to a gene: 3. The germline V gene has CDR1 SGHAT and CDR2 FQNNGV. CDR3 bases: TGTGCCAGCAGCTTAGGGGGACAGGGGTGGAACACTGAAGCTTTCTTT. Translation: CASSLGGQGWNTEAFF.

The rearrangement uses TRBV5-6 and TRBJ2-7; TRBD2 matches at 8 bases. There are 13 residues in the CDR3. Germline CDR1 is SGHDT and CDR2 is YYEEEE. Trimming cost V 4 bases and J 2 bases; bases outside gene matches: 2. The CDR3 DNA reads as TGTGCCAGCAGCGGGGGACTAGCCTACGAGCAGTACTTC. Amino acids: CASSGGLAYEQYF.

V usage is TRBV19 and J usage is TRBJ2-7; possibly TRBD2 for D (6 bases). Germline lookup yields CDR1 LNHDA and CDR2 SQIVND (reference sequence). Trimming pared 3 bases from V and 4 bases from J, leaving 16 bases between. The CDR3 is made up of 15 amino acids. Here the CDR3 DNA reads TGTGCCAGTAGTATTGGACCGGGAGTTCAATACGAGCAGTACTTC. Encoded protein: CASSIGPGVQYEQYF.

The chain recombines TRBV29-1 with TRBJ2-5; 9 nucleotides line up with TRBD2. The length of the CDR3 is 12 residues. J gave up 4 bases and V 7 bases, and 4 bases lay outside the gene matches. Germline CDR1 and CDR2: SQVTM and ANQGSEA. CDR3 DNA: TGCAGCGCCCTACTAGCGGGAGAGACCCAGTACTTC. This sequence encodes CSALLAGETQYF.

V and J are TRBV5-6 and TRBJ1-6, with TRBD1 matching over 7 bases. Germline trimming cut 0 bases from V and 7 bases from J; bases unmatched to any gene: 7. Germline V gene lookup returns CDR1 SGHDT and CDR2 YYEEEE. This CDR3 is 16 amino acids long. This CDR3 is CASSLALTGSNSPLHF. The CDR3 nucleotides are TGTGCCAGCAGCTTGGCGCTGACAGGGAGCAATTCACCCCTCCACTTT.

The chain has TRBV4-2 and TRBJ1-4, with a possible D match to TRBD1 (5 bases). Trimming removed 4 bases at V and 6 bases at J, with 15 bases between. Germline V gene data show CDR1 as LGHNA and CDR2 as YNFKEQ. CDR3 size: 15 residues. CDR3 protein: CASSPGRGMDEKLFF. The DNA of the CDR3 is TGTGCCAGCAGCCCCGGTCGGGGGATGGATGAAAAACTGTTTTTT.

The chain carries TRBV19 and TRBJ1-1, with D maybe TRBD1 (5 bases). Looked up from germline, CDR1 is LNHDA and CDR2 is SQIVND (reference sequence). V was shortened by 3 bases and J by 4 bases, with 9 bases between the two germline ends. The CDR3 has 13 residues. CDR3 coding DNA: TGTGCCAGTAGTATTCAGGGAATCACTGAAGCTTTCTTT. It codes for CASSIQGITEAFF.

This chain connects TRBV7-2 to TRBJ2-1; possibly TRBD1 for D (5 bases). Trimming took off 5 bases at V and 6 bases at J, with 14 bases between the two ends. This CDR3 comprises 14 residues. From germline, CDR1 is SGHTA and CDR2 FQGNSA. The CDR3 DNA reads TGTGCCAGCAGCGCAAGTAGGGGATCCAATGAGCAGTTCTTC. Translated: CASSASRGSNEQFF.

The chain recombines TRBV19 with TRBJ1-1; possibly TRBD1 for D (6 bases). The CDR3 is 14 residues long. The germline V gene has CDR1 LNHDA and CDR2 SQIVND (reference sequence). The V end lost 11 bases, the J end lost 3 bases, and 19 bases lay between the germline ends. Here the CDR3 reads CASQPQGSDTEAFF. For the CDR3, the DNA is TGTGCCTCCCAGCCACAGGGAAGCGACACTGAAGCTTTCTTT. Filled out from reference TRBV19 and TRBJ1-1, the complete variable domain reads DGGITQSPKYLFRKEGQNVTLSCEQNLNHDAMYWYRQDPGQGLRLIYYSQIVNDFQKGDIAEGYSVSREKKESFPLTVTSAQKNPTAFYLCASQPQGSDTEAFFGQGTRLTVV.

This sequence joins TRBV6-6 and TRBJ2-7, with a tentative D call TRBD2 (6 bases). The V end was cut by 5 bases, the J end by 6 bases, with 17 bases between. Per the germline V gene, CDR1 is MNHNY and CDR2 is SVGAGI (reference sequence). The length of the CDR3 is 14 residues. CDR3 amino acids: CASSRGAGALEQYF. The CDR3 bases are TGTGCCAGCAGTCGGGGAGCGGGTGCCCTCGAGCAGTACTTC.

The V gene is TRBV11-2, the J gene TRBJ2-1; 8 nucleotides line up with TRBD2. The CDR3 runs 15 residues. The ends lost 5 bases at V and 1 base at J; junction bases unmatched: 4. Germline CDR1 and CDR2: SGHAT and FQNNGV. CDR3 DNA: TGTGCCAGCAGCCGAGCGGGAGTATCCTACAATGAGCAGTTCTTC. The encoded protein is CASSRAGVSYNEQFF. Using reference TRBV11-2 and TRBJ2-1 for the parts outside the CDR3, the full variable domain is EAGVAQSPRYKIIEKRQSVAFWCNPISGHATLYWYQQILGQGPKLLIQFQNNGVVDDSQLPKDRFSAERLKGVDSTLKIQPAKLEDSAVYLCASSRAGVSYNEQFFGPGTRLTVL.

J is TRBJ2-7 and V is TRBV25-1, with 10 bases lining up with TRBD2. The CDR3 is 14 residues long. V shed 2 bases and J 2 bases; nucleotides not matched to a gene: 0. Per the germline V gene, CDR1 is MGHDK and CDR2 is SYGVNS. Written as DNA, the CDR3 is TGTGCCAGCAGTGAACTAGCGGGAGCCTACGAGCAGTACTTC. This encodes CASSELAGAYEQYF.

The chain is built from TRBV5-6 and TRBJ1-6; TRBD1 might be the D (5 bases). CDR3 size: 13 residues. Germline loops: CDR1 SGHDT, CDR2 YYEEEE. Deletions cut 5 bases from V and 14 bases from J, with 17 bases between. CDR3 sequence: CASRGVSEPTLHF. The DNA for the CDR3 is TGTGCCAGCAGAGGGGTCTCGGAGCCTACCCTCCACTTT. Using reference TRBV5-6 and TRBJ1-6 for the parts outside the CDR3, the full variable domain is DAGVTQSPTHLIKTRGQQVTLRCSPKSGHDTVSWYQQALGQGPQFIFQYYEEEERQRGNFPDRFSGHQFPNYSSELNVNALLLGDSALYLCASRGVSEPTLHFGNGTRLTVT.

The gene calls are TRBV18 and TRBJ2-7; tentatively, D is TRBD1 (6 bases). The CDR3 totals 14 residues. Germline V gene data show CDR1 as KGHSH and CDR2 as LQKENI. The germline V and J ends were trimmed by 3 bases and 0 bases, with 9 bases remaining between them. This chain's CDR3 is CASSPGTLSYEQYF. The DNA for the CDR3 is TGTGCCAGCTCACCCGGGACACTCTCCTACGAGCAGTACTTC. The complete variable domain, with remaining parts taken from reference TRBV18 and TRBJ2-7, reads NAGVMQNPRHLVRRRGQEARLRCSPMKGHSHVYWYRQLPEEGLKFMVYLQKENIIDESGMPKERFSAEFPKEGPSILRIQQVVRGDSAAYFCASSPGTLSYEQYFGPGTRLTVT.

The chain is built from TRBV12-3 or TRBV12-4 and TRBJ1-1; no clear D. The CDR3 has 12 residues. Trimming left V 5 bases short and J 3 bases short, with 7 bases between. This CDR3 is CASSAGYTEAFF. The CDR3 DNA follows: TGTGCCAGCAGTGCCGGGTACACTGAAGCTTTCTTT.

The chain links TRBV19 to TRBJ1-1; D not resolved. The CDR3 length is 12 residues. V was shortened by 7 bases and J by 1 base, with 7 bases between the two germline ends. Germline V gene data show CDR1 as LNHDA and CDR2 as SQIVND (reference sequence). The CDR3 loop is CASNPGNTEAFF. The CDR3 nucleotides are TGTGCCAGTAATCCAGGGAACACTGAAGCTTTCTTT.

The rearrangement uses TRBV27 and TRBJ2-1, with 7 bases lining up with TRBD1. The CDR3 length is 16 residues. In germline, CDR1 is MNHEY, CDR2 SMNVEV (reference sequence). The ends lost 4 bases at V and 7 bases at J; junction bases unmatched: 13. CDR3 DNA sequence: TGTGCCAGCAGTTCCTTACGAGGGAAACAGGGGAATGAGCAGTTCTTC. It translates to CASSSLRGKQGNEQFF.